The rows below give T cell receptor beta chains drawn from one sample of a study of blood T cell repertoires in COVID-19. Here immunoSEQ multiplex PCR was the method, and the copy in TCRdb shows in-frame clones only, minus some. Found here are 190,000 or so clones, approximately 90% of them singletons; the top ten hold 4% to 5%. Sequenced input: peripheral blood. These receptors were collected from a woman younger than 45 with acute or convalescent COVID-19. Each CDR3 is given with its conserved first and last residue. A D gene is named only where the DNA matches it firmly. Only part of the rows carry a size: once, few, many, or a class if the clone is expanded.

V gene	clone size	D gene	J gene	CDR3 DNA	CDR3 protein
TRBV6-5	-	TRBD1	TRBJ2-2	TGTGCCAGCTTAGGGACAGGGGTATCCGGGGAGCTGTTTTTT	CASLGTGVSGELFF
TRBV27	once	-	TRBJ1-5	TGTGCCAGCAGTTTATCCATGAATCAGCCCCAGCATTTT	CASSLSMNQPQHF
TRBV29-1	-	-	TRBJ2-1	TGCAGCGTTGAAGGGGGGCGGATCTCCTACAATGAGCAGTTCTTC	CSVEGGRISYNEQFF
TRBV3-1/TRBV3-2	few	-	TRBJ2-5	TGTGCCAGCAGCCAAGACTGGTCCCAGCGTTCAGAGACCCAGTACTTC	CASSQDWSQRSETQYF
TRBV30	-	-	TRBJ2-6	TGTGCCTGGAGTGTTCTCTCTGGGGCCAACGTCCTGACTTTC	CAWSVLSGANVLTF
TRBV6-1	-	-	TRBJ1-4	TGTGCCAGCAGTGAAAGGTGGGCAGTAGAGGAAAAACTGTTTTTT	CASSERWAVEEKLFF
TRBV10-1	few	TRBD1	TRBJ1-2	TGCGCCAGCAGTTTCCGGGACAGGGTTTCTGGCTACACCTTC	CASSFRDRVSGYTF
TRBV9	-	TRBD1	TRBJ1-6	TGTGCCAGCAGCGTAGGGGACAGGCCCTATAATTCACCCCTCCACTTT	CASSVGDRPYNSPLHF
TRBV6-5	-	-	TRBJ2-7	TGTGCCAGCATGCGGCAGGGACTCTACGAGCAGTACTTC	CASMRQGLYEQYF
TRBV20-1	-	-	TRBJ2-7	TGCAGTGCTAGTACCCAGGGTAGATCCTACGAGCAGTACTTC	CSASTQGRSYEQYF
TRBV28	-	-	TRBJ1-1	TGCGAAACCAGGGTGAACACTGAAGCTTTCTTT	CETRVNTEAFF
TRBV5-1	few	TRBD1	TRBJ1-3	TGCGCCAGCAGCTTGGCCCCACGGGACAGCTCTGGAAACACCATATATTTT	CASSLAPRDSSGNTIYF
TRBV10-3	-	-	TRBJ2-7	TGTGCCATCGGCAGTTACGAGCAGTACTTC	CAIGSYEQYF